The clone carrying this TCR beta chain was detected a few times. The data were obtained in a study of blood T cell repertoires in COVID-19. Study-level information: Samples came from the United States, Italy and Spain, spanning acute and convalescent COVID-19. PBMCs, B-cell-depleted T cells, or T cells were the source of the cDNA or gDNA that made up the material.

Authors' methods: It was from reference gene primer amplification that nucleated cell counts were estimated. This table comes from immunoSEQ multiplex PCR, and its TCRdb copy is limited to in-frame clones, with some not included. D and trimming were read from the DNA, whereas the V and J calls and clone size are those reported in that table. There are approximately 82,000 clones in the sample; about 89% occur only once, and 1.2% lies in the top ten. Participants, about 18 to 90 years old, spanned around 25 US areas. The CDR3 spans 14 residues. J was trimmed by 5 bases and V by 6 bases; bases with no gene match: 5. Germline V gene data show CDR1 as SNHLY and CDR2 as FYNNEI.

This TCR was recovered from a woman aged 50 to 60 with acute COVID-19. The specimen was PBMCs or T cells enriched from blood (not recorded which). The genes are TRBV2 and TRBJ1-1; 11 bases align to TRBD1. The CDR3 DNA follows: TGTGCCAGCAGCGGGACAGGGGGGCGGACTGAAGCTTTCTTT. It encodes CASSGTGGRTEAFF.